A single sample gave rise to the 25 T cell receptor beta chains below, sequenced in a study of OX40 agonist ivuxolimab in advanced cancers. The library was produced with the immunoSEQ multiplex PCR assay. Sourced from immuneACCESS, this table was stored by TCRdb with only in-frame sequences that have V and J called. A share of the clones is absent; for the studies checked, an unresolved V gene accounts for under half, and the remainder has no known explanation. This sample holds 75,000 to 100,000 clones; around 89% were observed only once. The ten largest account for more than 8.5% of the sample. The sequenced sample was CD4+ or CD8+ T cells sorted from blood, obtained in a trial of the OX40 agonist ivuxolimab. Receptors were obtained from an adult with an advanced solid tumor such as melanoma, head and neck, liver or kidney cancer.

This chain uses TRBV27 with TRBJ2-7; 11 bases map to TRBD2. Germline assignment: CDR1 MNHEY and CDR2 SMNVEV (reference sequence). V was clipped by 6 bases and J by 4 bases; unmatched bases: 2. The CDR3 runs to 13 residues. The CDR3 DNA reads as TGTGCCAGCAGGCTAGCGGGAGGATACGAGCAGTACTTC. Translation gives CASRLAGGYEQYF.

The rearrangement links TRBV28 to TRBJ2-2; D remains ambiguous. Trimming cost V 7 bases and J 4 bases, with 10 bases left between them. Germline CDR1 and CDR2: MDHEN and SYDVKM. The CDR3 contains 13 residues. The CDR3 nucleotides read TGTGCCAGCATCAAGGAGATCACCGGGGAGCTGTTTTTT. Translated, it gives CASIKEITGELFF.

The V call is TRBV2, the J call TRBJ2-7, with D perhaps TRBD2 (6 bases). The CDR3 loop spans 13 amino acids. Between the trimmed V and J ends, which lost 4 bases and 11 bases, there was a span of 18 bases. Germline CDR1 reads SNHLY; CDR2 reads FYNNEI. CDR3 bases: TGTGCCAGCAGTGTAAATCGGAGGGTCAGGGAGTACTTC. Translating it yields CASSVNRRVREYF.

This chain connects TRBV27 to TRBJ1-3; a weak D match, TRBD1 (5 bases). There are 14 residues in the CDR3. Germline CDR1 and CDR2: MNHEY and SMNVEV (reference sequence). The ends were cut back, 3 bases at V and 1 base at J, with 7 bases in the middle. DNA of the CDR3: TGTGCCAGCAGTTTTGGGGGTTCTGGAAACACCATATATTTT. Translating it yields CASSFGGSGNTIYF.

For the CDR3, the DNA is TGTGCCAGCAGCTTTCAGGGGGTGAGACAGGGTTTATTCTACGAGCAGTACTTC. Translation gives CASSFQGVRQGLFYEQYF. The V and J genes are TRBV5-8 and TRBJ2-7; 7 bases fit TRBD1. The CDR3 sequence is 18 residues long. Germline CDR1 SGHTS, CDR2 YDEGEE. The ends lost 2 bases at V and 3 bases at J; junction bases unmatched: 17.

The V call is TRBV27, the J call TRBJ2-3; the D is unclear. The CDR3 spans 16 residues. Trimming cost V 2 bases and J 3 bases, with 15 bases left between them. CDR1 and CDR2 from the germline V gene are MNHEY and SMNVEV (reference sequence). CDR3: CASSLRKGGGTDTQYF. CDR3 coding DNA: TGTGCCAGCAGTTTACGAAAGGGTGGTGGTACAGATACGCAGTATTTT.

This clone is termed medium-sized (0.01 to 0.1%). The V call is TRBV7-9, the J call TRBJ1-5, with D possibly TRBD1 on 5 matching bases. Germline CDR1 and CDR2: SEHNR and FQNEAQ (reference sequence). There are 15 residues in the CDR3. Trimming removed 4 bases at V and 10 bases at J, with 20 bases between. In nucleotides, the CDR3 is TGTGCCAGCAGCTCAGCGGGACTCCCGAGGGAACCCCAGCATTTT. Translated, it gives CASSSAGLPREPQHF. Looking up the rest from reference TRBV7-9 and TRBJ1-5 gives the full variable domain: DTGVSQNPRHKITKRGQNVTFRCDPISEHNRLYWYRQTLGQGPEFLTYFQNEAQLEKSRLLSDRFSAERPKGSFSTLEIQRTEQGDSAMYLCASSSAGLPREPQHFGDGTRLSIL.

The chain uses TRBV5-1 and TRBJ2-1; 8 positions agree with TRBD2. The CDR3 spans 16 residues. Germline V gene sequence: CDR1 SGHRS, CDR2 YFSETQ. V was clipped by 5 bases and J by 3 bases; unmatched bases: 10. The CDR3 nucleotides read TGCGCCAGCAGTCTCTTCAGCGGGGGAGGCTACAATGAGCAGTTCTTC. This sequence encodes CASSLFSGGGYNEQFF.

This chain joins TRBV20-1 and TRBJ1-2; no clear D gene. Germline V gene lookup returns CDR1 DFQATT and CDR2 SNEGSKA (reference sequence). The CDR3 contains 11 residues. The CDR3 nucleotides are TGCACTTGGACGGTTAACTATGGCTACACCTTC. Translated, it gives CTWTVNYGYTF.

This clone was found a few times. The V and J genes are TRBV5-4 and TRBJ1-4; 7 bases are shared with TRBD1. The ends lost 0 bases at V and 6 bases at J; junction bases unmatched: 2. The CDR3 length is 14 residues. Germline V gene sequence: CDR1 SGHNT, CDR2 YYREEE (reference sequence). For the CDR3, the DNA is TGTGCCAGCAGCTTGGGTGACAGGGATGAAAAACTGTTTTTT. This gives the protein CASSLGDRDEKLFF.

This chain uses TRBV5-1 with TRBJ2-4; weak D call: TRBD1 (6 bases). Germline lookup yields CDR1 SGHRS and CDR2 YFSETQ. The CDR3 has 14 residues. Trimming pared 4 bases from V and 4 bases from J, leaving 12 bases between. CDR3 in amino acids: CASSPGQIKNIQYF. The CDR3 nucleotides read TGCGCCAGCAGCCCTGGACAGATAAAAAACATTCAGTACTTC.

This rearrangement joins TRBV9 to TRBJ2-7; D is perhaps TRBD2 (6 bases). Deletions cut 3 bases from V and 2 bases from J, with 15 bases between. The CDR3 runs to 15 residues. Per the germline V gene, CDR1 is SGDLS and CDR2 is YYNGEE. Here the CDR3 reads CASSAHPGTPYEQYF. The CDR3 DNA follows: TGTGCCAGCAGCGCCCACCCCGGGACTCCCTACGAGCAGTACTTC.

CDR3 nucleotide sequence: TGTGCCAGCAGACCCGACAGGGTAGGCACAGATACGCAGTATTTT. Translation: CASRPDRVGTDTQYF. This chain joins TRBV2 and TRBJ2-3; 7 bases map to TRBD1. Trimming at V came to 6 bases and at J to 1 base, leaving 7 bases not matched to a gene. The CDR3 covers 15 residues. CDR1 and CDR2 from the germline V gene are SNHLY and FYNNEI. Drawing the rest from reference TRBV2 and TRBJ2-3, the complete variable domain is EPEVTQTPSHQVTQMGQEVILRCVPISNHLYFYWYRQILGQKVEFLVSFYNNEISEKSEIFDDQFSVERPDGSNFTLKIRSTKLEDSAMYFCASRPDRVGTDTQYFGPGTRLTVL.

The V gene is TRBV18, the J gene TRBJ2-5, with D possibly matching TRBD2 (5 bases). Germline V gene data show CDR1 as KGHSH and CDR2 as LQKENI. The CDR3 contains 12 residues. V was cut by 2 bases and J by 6 bases, with 7 bases left in between. The CDR3 sequence is CASSPRGQTQYF. The CDR3 DNA is TGTGCCAGCTCACCAAGAGGGCAGACCCAGTACTTC.

The J gene is TRBJ2-6, the V gene TRBV15; no definite D call. Trimming removed 1 base at V and 4 bases at J, with 5 bases between. This CDR3 contains 14 residues. Germline V gene data show CDR1 as LNHNV and CDR2 as YYDKDF (reference sequence). The CDR3 here is CATSRVGGANVLTF. The CDR3, as DNA: TGTGCCACCAGCAGAGTTGGGGGGGCCAACGTCCTGACTTTC.

Worth noting for this clone: The same CDR3 is also encoded by other DNA sequences in this sample. The V gene is TRBV18, the J gene TRBJ1-2, with a tentative D call TRBD1 (5 bases). The CDR3 contains 15 residues. V was trimmed by 1 base and J by 1 base, leaving 10 bases between them. Germline CDR1 reads KGHSH; CDR2 reads LQKENI. The CDR3 nucleotides read TGTGCCAGCTCACCACAAGGGGTCGGTAACTATGGCTACACCTTC. This sequence encodes CASSPQGVGNYGYTF.

The chain is built from TRBV2 and TRBJ2-7; 10 positions agree with TRBD1. CDR1 is SNHLY and CDR2 is FYNNEI in the germline V gene. J was trimmed by 0 bases and V by 6 bases; bases with no gene match: 5. This CDR3 contains 15 residues. CDR3 DNA: TGTGCCAGCAGAGCCTGGACAGGGGGCTCCTACGAGCAGTACTTC. It translates to CASRAWTGGSYEQYF. Filled out from reference TRBV2 and TRBJ2-7, the complete variable domain reads EPEVTQTPSHQVTQMGQEVILRCVPISNHLYFYWYRQILGQKVEFLVSFYNNEISEKSEIFDDQFSVERPDGSNFTLKIRSTKLEDSAMYFCASRAWTGGSYEQYFGPGTRLTVT.

The chain carries TRBV15 and TRBJ1-2; 7 bases fit TRBD1. CDR3 length equals 14 residues. The trim removed 4 bases at V and 4 bases at J, leaving 6 bases unmatched. The germline gives CDR1 LNHNV, CDR2 YYDKDF (reference sequence). DNA of the CDR3: TGTGCCACCAGCATCGATGACAGGGTCTATGGCTACACCTTC. Its protein is CATSIDDRVYGYTF.

V and J are TRBV29-1 and TRBJ2-1; maybe TRBD1 (6 bases). The germline V and J ends were trimmed by 3 bases and 6 bases, with 12 bases remaining between them. Germline CDR1 reads SQVTM; CDR2 reads ANQGSEA. The CDR3 has 13 amino acids. Here the CDR3 reads CSVEGTYSNEQFF. The CDR3, as DNA: TGCAGCGTTGAGGGGACATATTCCAATGAGCAGTTCTTC.

The chain links TRBV5-1 to TRBJ2-2, with TRBD1 identical over 7 bases. This CDR3 region has 18 residues. After removal of 4 bases from V and 1 base from J, the junction contained 13 bases not matched to a gene. Looked up from germline, CDR1 is SGHRS and CDR2 is YFSETQ. CDR3 in amino acids: CASSRTRDSQGNTGELFF. CDR3 DNA sequence: TGCGCCAGCAGCAGAACCCGGGACAGCCAAGGGAACACCGGGGAGCTGTTTTTT.

The chain couples TRBV6-5 to TRBJ2-7, with TRBD2 identical over 8 bases. V gave up 6 bases and J gave up 2 bases; unmatched junction bases: 6. The CDR3 runs 14 residues. The V gene's germline CDR1 is MNHEY and CDR2 SVGAGI. In DNA, the CDR3 is TGTGCCAGCAGACGGACTAGCTCCACCTACGAGCAGTACTTC. Translating gives CASRRTSSTYEQYF.

The chain employs TRBV5-1 and TRBJ1-4; D is perhaps TRBD1 (5 bases). Trimming stripped 3 bases from V and 6 bases from J, with 18 bases between. The length of the CDR3 is 16 residues. Germline V gene lookup returns CDR1 SGHRS and CDR2 YFSETQ. The CDR3 DNA reads TGCGCCAGCAGCTCGTCCCAGGCCGGAGGGGATGAAAAACTGTTTTTT. As protein: CASSSSQAGGDEKLFF.

The chain recombines TRBV19 with TRBJ2-1, with 9 bases aligning to TRBD1. Trimming at V came to 10 bases and at J to 2 bases, leaving 9 bases not matched to a gene. The CDR3 covers 15 residues. Germline V gene lookup returns CDR1 LNHDA and CDR2 SQIVND (reference sequence). CDR3 protein: CATRDRDRAYNEQFF. As DNA, the CDR3 is TGTGCCACCCGGGACCGGGACAGGGCCTACAATGAGCAGTTCTTC.

The gene calls are TRBV28 and TRBJ1-1; D uncertain. CDR3 length: 12 residues. V was pared by 2 bases and J by 0 bases, with 1 base between. Germline values: CDR1 MDHEN, CDR2 SYDVKM. In DNA form, the CDR3 reads TGTGCCAGCAGTTTAGTGAACACTGAAGCTTTCTTT. It encodes CASSLVNTEAFF.

This chain joins TRBV9 and TRBJ2-1; weak D call: TRBD2 (5 bases). The germline V gene encodes CDR1 SGDLS and CDR2 YYNGEE. V lost 0 bases to trimming and J lost 0 bases, with 10 bases between them. The length of the CDR3 is 16 residues. CDR3 protein: CASSVEPAGSYNEQFF. In nucleotides, the CDR3 is TGTGCCAGCAGCGTAGAACCGGCGGGCTCCTACAATGAGCAGTTCTTC.